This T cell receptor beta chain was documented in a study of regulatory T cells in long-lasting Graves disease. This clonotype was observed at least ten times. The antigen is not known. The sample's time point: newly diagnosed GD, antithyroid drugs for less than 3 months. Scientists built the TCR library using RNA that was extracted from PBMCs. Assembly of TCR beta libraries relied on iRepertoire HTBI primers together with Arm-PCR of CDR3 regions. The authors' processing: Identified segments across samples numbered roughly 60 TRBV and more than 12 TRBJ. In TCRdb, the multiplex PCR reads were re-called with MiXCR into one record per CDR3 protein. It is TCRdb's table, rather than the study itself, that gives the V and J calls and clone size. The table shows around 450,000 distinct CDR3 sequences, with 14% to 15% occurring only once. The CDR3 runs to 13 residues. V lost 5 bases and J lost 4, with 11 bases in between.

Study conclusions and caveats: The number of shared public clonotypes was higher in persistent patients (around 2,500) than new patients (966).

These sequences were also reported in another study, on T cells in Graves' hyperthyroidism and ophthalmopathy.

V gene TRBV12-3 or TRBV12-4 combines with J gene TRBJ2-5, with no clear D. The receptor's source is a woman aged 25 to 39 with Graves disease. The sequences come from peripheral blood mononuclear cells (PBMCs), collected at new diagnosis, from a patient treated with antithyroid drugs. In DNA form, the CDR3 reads TGTGCCAGCAGTCCCCAGGCCCCAGAGACCCAGTACTTC. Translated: CASSPQAPETQYF.